The following is a TCR beta chain sequence with its context. Its antigen is still unknown. Trimming took 4 bases from V and 3 from J, leaving 12 bases between them. In germline, CDR1 is SGHRS, CDR2 YFSETQ. This CDR3 is 14 amino acids long. The data were obtained in a study of shared clonotypes between healthy human individuals. Study summary: Each donor had three CD4 naive, three CD4 memory, two CD8 naive and one CD8 memory plate.

In the sorted-subset replicate PCRs, approximately 200 ng DNA, 25,000 to 30,000 T cell genomes, was used. Sequencing was performed with immunoSEQ multiplex PCR; in TCRdb, only in-frame clones are kept and a portion is missing. Of over a million clones listed, less than 99% were seen once; the top ten hold approximately 0.38%. General study findings and limits: Some clonotypes were shared by all four sorted-subset donors, while others were not shared. The non-shared ones had lower generation probabilities than the shared ones.

The specimen sequenced was naive CD4+ T cells sorted from blood. The subset: CD45RA+ positively selected. V gene TRBV5-1 combines with J gene TRBJ2-3; TRBD1 is a possible D gene (5 bases). The receptor comes from a man in his thirties or forties in good health. The CDR3 here is CASSRTAGTDTQYF. CDR3 bases: TGCGCCAGCAGCCGGACCGCAGGGACAGATACGCAGTATTTT.